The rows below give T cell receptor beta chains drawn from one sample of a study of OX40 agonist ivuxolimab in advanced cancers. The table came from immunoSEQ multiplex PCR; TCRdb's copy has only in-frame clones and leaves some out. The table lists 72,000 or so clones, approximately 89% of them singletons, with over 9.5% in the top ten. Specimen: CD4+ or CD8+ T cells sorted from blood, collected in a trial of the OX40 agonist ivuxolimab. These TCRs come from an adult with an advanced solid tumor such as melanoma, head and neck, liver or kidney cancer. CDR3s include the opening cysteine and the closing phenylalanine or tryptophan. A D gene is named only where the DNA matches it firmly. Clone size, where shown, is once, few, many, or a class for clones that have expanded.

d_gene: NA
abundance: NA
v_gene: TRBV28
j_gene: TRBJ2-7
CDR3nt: TGTGCCAGCAGTTTCTACCCGCTGACCCTCTCCTACGAGCAGTACTTC
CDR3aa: CASSFYPLTLSYEQYF

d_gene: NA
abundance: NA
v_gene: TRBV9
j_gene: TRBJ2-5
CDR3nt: TGTGCCAGCAGCGTAGCTACGCGGGCAGGCCTCGCTGAGACCCAGTACTTC
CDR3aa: CASSVATRAGLAETQYF

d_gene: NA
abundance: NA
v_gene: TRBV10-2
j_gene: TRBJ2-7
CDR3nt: TGCGCCAGCAGTGCGCGACCCCGGGGGGCGGGCGAGCAGTACTTC
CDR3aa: CASSARPRGAGEQYF

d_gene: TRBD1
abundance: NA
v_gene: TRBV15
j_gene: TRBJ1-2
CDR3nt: TGTGCCACCAGCAGCGATAGAAACCTTGGACAGGGGTATGGCTACACCTTC
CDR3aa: CATSSDRNLGQGYGYTF

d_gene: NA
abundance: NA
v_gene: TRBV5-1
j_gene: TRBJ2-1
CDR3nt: TGCGCCAGCAGCTTGGCCTCAGGATTCCATGAGCAGTTCTTC
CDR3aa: CASSLASGFHEQFF

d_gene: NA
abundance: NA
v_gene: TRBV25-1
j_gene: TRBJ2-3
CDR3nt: TGTGCCAGCACTCCGGGGGCTAGCACAGATACGCAGTATTTT
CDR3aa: CASTPGASTDTQYF

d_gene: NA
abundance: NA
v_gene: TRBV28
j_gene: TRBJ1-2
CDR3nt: TGTGCCAGCAGTTTAAGCGCCTATGGCTGCACCTTC
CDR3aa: CASSLSAYGCTF

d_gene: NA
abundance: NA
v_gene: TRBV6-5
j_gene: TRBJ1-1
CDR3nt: TGTGCCAGCACCCATAGAGATAAAGCTTTCTTT
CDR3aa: CASTHRDKAFF

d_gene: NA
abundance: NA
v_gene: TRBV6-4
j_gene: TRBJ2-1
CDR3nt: TGTGCCAGCACCCCCCCCGCCCAGGGGGGACTATACAATGAGCAGTTCTTC
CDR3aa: CASTPPAQGGLYNEQFF

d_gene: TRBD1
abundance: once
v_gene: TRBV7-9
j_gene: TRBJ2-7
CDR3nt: TGTGCCAGCAGACGACAGGGCCTCCTTGGCGAGCAGTACTTC
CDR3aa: CASRRQGLLGEQYF

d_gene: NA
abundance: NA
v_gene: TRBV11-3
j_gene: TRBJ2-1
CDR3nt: TGTGCCAGCAGAAATCCCCATGGGGGAGCACCCTACAATGAGCAGTTCTTC
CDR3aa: CASRNPHGGAPYNEQFF

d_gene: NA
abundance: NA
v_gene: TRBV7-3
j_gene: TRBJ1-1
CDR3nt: TGTGCCAGCAGCCCCAGGACGGGGACTGAAGCTTTCTTT
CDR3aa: CASSPRTGTEAFF

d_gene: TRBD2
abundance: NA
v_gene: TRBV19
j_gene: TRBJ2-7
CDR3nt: TGTGCCAGTAGTATCGGGACTAGCGGGTTCTACGAGCAGTACTTC
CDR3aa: CASSIGTSGFYEQYF

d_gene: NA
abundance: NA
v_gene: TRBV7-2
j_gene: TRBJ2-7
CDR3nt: TGTGCCAGCAGCTCAGCCTACGAGCAGTACTTC
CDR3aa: CASSSAYEQYF

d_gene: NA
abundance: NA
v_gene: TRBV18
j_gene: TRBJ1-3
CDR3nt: TGTGCCAGCTTGGGCATGGACAGCTCTGGAAACACCATATATTTT
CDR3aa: CASLGMDSSGNTIYF

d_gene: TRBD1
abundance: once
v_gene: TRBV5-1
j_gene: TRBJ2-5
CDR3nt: TGCGCCAGCAGCTTCTCAGGGGGCGAGACCCAGTACTTC
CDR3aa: CASSFSGGETQYF

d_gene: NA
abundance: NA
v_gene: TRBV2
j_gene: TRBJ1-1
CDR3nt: TGTGCCAGCGAAAAGGGGGTATACACTGAAGCTTTCTTT
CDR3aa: CASEKGVYTEAFF

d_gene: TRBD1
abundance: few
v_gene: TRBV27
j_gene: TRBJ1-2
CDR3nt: TGTGCCAGCAGTTTGTCGTCACAGGGGCGCTATGGCTACACCTTC
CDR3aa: CASSLSSQGRYGYTF

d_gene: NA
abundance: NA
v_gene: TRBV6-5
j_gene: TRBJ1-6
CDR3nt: TGTGCCAGCAAGAACCTAATGAGTTCACCCCTCCACTTT
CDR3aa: CASKNLMSSPLHF

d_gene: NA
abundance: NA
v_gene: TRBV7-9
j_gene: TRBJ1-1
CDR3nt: TGTGCCAGCAGCCACCTGACCGGGGACACTGAAGCTTTCTTT
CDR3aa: CASSHLTGDTEAFF

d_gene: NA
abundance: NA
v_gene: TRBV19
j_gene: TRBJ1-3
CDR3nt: TGTGCCAGTAGTACTTTGGGAAACACCATATATTTT
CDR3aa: CASSTLGNTIYF

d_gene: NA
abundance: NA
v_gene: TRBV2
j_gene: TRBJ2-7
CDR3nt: TGTGCCAGCAGTGAAAGATGGGGGGCCGCCTACGAGCAGTACTTC
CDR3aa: CASSERWGAAYEQYF

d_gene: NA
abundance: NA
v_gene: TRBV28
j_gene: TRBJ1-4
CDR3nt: TGTGCCAGCAAGAGTACCGGTGAAAAACTGTTTTTT
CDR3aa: CASKSTGEKLFF

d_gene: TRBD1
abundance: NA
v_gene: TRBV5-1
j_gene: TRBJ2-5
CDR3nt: TGCGCCAGCAGCCCACAGGGGGCTCAAGAGACCCAGTACTTC
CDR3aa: CASSPQGAQETQYF

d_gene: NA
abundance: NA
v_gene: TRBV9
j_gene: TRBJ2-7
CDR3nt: TGTGCCAGCAGCATTCTGACGGGAAGGAGCTACGAGCAGTACTTC
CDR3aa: CASSILTGRSYEQYF

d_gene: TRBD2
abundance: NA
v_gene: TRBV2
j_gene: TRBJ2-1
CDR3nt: TGTGCCAGCAGGGAAACTAGCGGGAGGGTCGGGAGGCAGTTCTTC
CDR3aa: CASRETSGRVGRQFF

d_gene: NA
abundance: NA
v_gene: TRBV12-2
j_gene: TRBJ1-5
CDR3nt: TGTGCAAGTCGCTTAGAAAGGCAGGCCCATAATCAGCCCCAGCATTTT
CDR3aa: CASRLERQAHNQPQHF

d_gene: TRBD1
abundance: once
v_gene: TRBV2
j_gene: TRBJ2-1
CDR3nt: TGTGCCAGCAGGACCAGGGACAGGGGGAAATACAATGAGCAGTTCTTC
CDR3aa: CASRTRDRGKYNEQFF

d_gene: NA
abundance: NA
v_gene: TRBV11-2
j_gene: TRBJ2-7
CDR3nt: TGTGCCAGCAGCTTAATTCAGGGGACAACCTACGAGCAGTACTTC
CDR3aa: CASSLIQGTTYEQYF

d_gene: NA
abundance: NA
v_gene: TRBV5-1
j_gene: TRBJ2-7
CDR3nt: TGCGCCAGCAGCTTGGGTGGGGTAGGGGACGAGCAGTACTTC
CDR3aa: CASSLGGVGDEQYF

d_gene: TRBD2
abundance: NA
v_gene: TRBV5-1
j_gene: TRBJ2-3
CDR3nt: TGCGCCAGTTCTAGGCAGCGGGAAACAGATACGCAGTATTTT
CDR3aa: CASSRQRETDTQYF

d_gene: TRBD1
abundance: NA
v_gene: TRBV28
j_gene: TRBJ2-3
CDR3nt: TGTGCCAGCGCCTATCGGACAGGATCGCCAACATCGCATGATACGCAGTATTTT
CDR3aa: CASAYRTGSPTSHDTQYF

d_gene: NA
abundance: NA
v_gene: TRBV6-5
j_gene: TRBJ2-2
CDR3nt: TGTGCCAGCAGGAGAGGGTTTACCGGGGAGCTGTTTTTT
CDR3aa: CASRRGFTGELFF

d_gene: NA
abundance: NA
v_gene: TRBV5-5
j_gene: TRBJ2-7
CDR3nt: TGTGCCAGCAGCTTCGGGGGGCCCAGCTACGAGCAGTACTTC
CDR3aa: CASSFGGPSYEQYF